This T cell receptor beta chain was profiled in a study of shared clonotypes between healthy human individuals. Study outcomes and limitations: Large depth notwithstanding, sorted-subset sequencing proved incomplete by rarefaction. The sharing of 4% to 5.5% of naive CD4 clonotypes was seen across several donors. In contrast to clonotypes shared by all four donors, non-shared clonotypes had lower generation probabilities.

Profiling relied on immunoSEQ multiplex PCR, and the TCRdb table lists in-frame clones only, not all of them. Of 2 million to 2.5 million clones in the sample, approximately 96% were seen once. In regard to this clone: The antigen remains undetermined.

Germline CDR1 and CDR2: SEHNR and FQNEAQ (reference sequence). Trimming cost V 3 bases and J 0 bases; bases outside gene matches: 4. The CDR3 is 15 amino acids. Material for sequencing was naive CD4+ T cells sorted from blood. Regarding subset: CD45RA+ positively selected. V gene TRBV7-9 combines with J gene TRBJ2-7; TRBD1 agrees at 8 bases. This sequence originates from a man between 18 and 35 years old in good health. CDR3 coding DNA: TGTGCCAGCAGCTTTGGGACAGGCAACTCCTACGAGCAGTACTTC. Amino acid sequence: CASSFGTGNSYEQYF.